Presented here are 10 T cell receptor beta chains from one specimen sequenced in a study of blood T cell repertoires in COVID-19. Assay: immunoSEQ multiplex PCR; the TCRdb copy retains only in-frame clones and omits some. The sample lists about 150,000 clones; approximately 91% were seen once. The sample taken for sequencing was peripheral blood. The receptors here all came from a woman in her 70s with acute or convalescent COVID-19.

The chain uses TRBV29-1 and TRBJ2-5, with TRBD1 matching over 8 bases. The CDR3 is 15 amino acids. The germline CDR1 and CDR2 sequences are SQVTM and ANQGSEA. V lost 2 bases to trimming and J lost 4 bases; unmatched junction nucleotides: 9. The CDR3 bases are TGCAGCGTTGAACCCACGGACAGGGATAGAGAGACCCAGTACTTC. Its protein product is CSVEPTDRDRETQYF.

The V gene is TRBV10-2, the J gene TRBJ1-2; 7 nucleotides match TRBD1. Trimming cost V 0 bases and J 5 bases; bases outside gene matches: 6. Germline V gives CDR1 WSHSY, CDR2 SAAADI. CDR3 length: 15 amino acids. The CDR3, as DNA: TGCGCCAGCAGTGAGTCGGGCAGGGGGTTTTATGGCTACACCTTC. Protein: CASSESGRGFYGYTF.

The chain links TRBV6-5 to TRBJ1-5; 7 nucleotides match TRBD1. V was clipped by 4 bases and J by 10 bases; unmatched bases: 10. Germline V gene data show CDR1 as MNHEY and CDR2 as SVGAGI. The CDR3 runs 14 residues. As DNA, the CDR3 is TGTGCCAGCAGTTCACCGCGACAGGGTTCACCCCAGCATTTT. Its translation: CASSSPRQGSPQHF.

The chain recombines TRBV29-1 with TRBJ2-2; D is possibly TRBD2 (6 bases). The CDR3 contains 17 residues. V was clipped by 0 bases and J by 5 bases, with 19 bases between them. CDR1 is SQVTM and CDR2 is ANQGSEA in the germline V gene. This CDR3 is CSVEDQYGGLPTGELFF. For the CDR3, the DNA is TGCAGCGTTGAAGATCAGTACGGGGGTCTACCAACCGGGGAGCTGTTTTTT.

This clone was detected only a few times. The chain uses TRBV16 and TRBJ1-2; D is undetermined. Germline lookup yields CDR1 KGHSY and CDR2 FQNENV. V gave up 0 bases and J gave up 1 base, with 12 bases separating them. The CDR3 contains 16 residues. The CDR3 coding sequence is TGTGCCAGCAGCCAATCCACTCGGGGTATTAACTATGGCTACACCTTC. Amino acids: CASSQSTRGINYGYTF.

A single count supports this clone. CDR3 amino acids: CASSNMGQGTTEAFF. CDR3 coding DNA: TGTGCCAGCAGCAATATGGGACAGGGGACGACTGAAGCTTTCTTT. The chain employs TRBV6-5 and TRBJ1-1; 10 bases are a match to TRBD1. V shed 6 bases, J shed 5 bases, and the junction held 9 bases outside the gene matches. Germline loops: CDR1 MNHEY, CDR2 SVGAGI. This CDR3 has 15 amino acids.

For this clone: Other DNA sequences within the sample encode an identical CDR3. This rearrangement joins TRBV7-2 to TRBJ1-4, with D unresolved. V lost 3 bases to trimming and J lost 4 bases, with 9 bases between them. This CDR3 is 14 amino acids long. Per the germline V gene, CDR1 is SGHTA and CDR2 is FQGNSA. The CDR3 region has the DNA TGTGCCAGCAGCTTGGCAGGCGTTAATGAAAAACTGTTTTTT. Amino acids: CASSLAGVNEKLFF.

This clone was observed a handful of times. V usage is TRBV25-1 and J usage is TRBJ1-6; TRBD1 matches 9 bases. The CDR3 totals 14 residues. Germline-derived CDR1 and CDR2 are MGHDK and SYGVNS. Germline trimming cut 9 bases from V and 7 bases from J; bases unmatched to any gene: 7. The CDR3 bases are TGTGCCAGTGGACGGGACAGGGCCAATTCACCCCTCCACTTT. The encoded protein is CASGRDRANSPLHF. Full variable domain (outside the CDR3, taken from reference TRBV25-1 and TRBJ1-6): EADIYQTPRYLVIGTGKKITLECSQTMGHDKMYWYQQDPGMELHLIHYSYGVNSTEKGDLSSESTVSRIRTEHFPLTLESARPSHTSQYLCASGRDRANSPLHFGNGTRLTVT.

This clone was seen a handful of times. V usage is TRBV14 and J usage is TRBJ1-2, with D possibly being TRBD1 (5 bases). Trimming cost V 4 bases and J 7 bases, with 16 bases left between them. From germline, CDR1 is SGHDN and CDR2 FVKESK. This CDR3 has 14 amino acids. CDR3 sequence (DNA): TGTGCCAGCAGCCTCCCCGGGGGAACGGGTGGCTACACCTTC. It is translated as CASSLPGGTGGYTF.

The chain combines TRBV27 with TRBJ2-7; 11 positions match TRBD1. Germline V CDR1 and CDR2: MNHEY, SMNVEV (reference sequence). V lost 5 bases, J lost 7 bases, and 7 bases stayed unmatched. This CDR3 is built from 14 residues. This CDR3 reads CASSAGQGVGEQYF. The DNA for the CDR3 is TGTGCCAGCAGTGCGGGACAGGGGGTCGGGGAGCAGTACTTC.